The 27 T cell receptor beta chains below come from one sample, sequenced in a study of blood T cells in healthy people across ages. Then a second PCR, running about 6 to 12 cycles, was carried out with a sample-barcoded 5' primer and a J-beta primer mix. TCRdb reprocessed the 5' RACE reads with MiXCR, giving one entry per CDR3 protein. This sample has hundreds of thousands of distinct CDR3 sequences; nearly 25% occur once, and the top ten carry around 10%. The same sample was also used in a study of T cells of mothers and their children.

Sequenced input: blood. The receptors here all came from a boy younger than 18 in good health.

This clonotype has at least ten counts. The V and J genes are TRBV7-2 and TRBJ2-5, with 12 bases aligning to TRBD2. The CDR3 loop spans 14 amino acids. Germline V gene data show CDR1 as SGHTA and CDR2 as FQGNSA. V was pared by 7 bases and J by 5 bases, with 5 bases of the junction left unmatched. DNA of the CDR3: TGTGCCAGCACACTAGCGGGAGGAGGGGAGACCCAGTACTTC. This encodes CASTLAGGGETQYF. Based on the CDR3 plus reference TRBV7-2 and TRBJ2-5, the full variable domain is GAGVSQSPSNKVTEKGKDVELRCDPISGHTALYWYRQSLGQGLEFLIYFQGNSAPDKSGLPSDRFSAERTGGSVSTLTIQRTQQEDSAVYLCASTLAGGGETQYFGPGTRLLVL.

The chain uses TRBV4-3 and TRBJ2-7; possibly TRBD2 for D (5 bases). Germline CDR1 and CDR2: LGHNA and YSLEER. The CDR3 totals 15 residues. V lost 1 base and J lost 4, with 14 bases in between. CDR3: CASSQVVLAQYEQYF. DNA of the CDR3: TGCGCCAGCAGCCAAGTCGTCCTAGCTCAATACGAGCAGTACTTC.

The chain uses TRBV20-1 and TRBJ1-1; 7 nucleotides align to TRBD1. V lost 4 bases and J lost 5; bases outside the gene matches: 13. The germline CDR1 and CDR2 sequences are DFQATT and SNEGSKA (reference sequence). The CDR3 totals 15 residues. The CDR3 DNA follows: TGCAGTGCTAACGACTTTACAGGGGATGGGACTGAAGCTTTCTTT. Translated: CSANDFTGDGTEAFF.

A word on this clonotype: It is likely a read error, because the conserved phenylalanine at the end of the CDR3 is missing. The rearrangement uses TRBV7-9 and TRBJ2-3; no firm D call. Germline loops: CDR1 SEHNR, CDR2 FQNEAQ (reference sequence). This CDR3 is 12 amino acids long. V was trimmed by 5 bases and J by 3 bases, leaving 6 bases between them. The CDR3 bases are TGTGCCAGCAGCCCCCAAACAGATACGCAGTATCTT. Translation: CASSPQTDTQYL.

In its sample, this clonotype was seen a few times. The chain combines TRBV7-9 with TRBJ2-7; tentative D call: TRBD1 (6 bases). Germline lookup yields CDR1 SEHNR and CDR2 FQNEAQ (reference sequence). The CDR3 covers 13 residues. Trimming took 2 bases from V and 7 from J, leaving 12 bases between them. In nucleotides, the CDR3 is TGTGCCAGCAGCTTAATAGGGGGTCAGGAGCAGTACTTC. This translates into CASSLIGGQEQYF.

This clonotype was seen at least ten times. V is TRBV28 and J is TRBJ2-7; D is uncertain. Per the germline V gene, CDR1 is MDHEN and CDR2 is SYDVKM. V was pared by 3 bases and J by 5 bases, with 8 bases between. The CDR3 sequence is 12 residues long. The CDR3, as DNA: TGTGCCAGCAGTTTGATATGGAACGAGCAGTACTTC. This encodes CASSLIWNEQYF.

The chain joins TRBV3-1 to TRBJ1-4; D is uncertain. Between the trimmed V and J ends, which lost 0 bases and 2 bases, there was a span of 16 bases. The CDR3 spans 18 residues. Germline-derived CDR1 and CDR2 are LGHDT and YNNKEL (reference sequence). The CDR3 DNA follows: TGTGCCAGCAGCCAAGAGGGCCCAGCGGCTTGGACTAATGAAAAACTGTTTTTT. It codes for CASSQEGPAAWTNEKLFF.

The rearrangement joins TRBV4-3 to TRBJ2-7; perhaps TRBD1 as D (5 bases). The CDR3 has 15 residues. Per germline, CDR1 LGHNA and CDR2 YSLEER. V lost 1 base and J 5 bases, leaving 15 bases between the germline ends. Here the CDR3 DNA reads TGCGCCAGCAGCCAAGGATGGGGCAGATCCCACGAGCAGTACTTC. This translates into CASSQGWGRSHEQYF.

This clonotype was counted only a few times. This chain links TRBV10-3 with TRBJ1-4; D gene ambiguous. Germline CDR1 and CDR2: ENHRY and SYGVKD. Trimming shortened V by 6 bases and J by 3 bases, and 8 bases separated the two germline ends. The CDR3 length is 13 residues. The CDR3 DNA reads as TGTGCCATCAGGAGGTCACCTAATGAAAAACTGTTTTTT. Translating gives CAIRRSPNEKLFF.

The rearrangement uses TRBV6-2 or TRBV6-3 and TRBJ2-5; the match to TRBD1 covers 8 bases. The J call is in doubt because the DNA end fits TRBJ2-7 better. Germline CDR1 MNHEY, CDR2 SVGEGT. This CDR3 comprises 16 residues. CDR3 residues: CASSYSTGTGPYEQYF. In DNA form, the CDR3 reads TGTGCCAGCAGTTACTCTACCGGGACAGGTCCCTACGAGCAGTACTTC.

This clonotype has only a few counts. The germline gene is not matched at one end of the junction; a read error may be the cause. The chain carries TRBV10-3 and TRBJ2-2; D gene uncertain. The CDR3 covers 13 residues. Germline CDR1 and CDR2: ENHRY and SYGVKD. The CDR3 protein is CAINEREIGELFF. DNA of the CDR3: TGTGCCATCAATGAGAGAGAGATCGGGGAGCTGTTTTTT.

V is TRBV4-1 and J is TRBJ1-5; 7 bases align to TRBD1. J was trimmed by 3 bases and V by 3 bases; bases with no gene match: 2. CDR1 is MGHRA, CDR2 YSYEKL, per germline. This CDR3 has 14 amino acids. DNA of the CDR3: TGCGCCAGCAGCCAGGGACAGCTCAATCAGCCCCAGCATTTT. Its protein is CASSQGQLNQPQHF.

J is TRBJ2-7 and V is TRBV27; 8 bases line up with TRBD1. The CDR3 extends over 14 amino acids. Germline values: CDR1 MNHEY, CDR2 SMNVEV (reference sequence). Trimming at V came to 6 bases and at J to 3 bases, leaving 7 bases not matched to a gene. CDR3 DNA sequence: TGTGCCAGCAGGGAACAGGGGGACGGCTACGAGCAGTACTTC. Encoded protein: CASREQGDGYEQYF.

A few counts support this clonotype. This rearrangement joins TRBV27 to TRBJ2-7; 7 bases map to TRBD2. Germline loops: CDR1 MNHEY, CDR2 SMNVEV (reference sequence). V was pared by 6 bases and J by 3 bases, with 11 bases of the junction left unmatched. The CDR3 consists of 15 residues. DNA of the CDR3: TGTGCCAGCAGCCCTAGTGGGGCGGGGGTCTACGAGCAGTACTTC. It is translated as CASSPSGAGVYEQYF.

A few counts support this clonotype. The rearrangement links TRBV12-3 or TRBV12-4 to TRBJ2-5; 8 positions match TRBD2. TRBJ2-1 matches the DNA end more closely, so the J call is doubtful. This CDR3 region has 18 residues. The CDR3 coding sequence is TGTGCCAGCAGTTTACCCGGACTAGCACAAAAGGGGTACAATGAGCAGTTCTTC. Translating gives CASSLPGLAQKGYNEQFF.

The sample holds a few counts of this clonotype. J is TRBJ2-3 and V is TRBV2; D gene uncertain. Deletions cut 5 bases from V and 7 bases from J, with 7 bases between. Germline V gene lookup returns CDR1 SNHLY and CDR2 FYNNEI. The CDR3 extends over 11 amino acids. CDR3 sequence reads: CASSIRYTQYF. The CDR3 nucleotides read TGTGCCAGCAGTATACGGTATACGCAGTATTTT.

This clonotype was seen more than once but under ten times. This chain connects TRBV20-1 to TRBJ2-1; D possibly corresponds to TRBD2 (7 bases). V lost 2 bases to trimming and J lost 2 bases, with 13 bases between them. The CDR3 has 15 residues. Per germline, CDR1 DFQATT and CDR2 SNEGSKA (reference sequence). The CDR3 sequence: CSARSGGAPYNEQFF. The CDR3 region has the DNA TGCAGTGCTAGAAGTGGGGGGGCCCCCTACAATGAGCAGTTCTTC.

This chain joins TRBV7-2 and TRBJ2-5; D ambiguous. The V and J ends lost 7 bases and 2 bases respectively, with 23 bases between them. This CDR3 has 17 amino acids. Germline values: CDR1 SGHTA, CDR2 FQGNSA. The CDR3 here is CASTPTLGIPVQETQYF. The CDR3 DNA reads TGTGCCAGCACTCCCACCTTGGGGATACCCGTACAAGAGACCCAGTACTTC.

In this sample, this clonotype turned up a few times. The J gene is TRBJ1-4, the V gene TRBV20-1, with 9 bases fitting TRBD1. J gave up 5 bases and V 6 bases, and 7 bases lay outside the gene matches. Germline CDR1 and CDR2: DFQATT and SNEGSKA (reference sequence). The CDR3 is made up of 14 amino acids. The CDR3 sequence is CSANSGTGNEKLFF. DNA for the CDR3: TGCAGTGCAAACTCCGGGACAGGGAATGAAAAACTGTTTTTT.

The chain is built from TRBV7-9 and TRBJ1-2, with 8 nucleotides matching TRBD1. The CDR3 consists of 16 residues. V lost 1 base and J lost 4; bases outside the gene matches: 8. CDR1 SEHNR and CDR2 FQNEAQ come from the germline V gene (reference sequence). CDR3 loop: CASSLVYRGSSYGYTF. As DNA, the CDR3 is TGTGCCAGCAGCTTAGTTTACAGGGGGTCCTCCTATGGCTACACCTTC. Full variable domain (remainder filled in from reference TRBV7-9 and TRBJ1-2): DTGVSQNPRHKITKRGQNVTFRCDPISEHNRLYWYRQTLGQGPEFLTYFQNEAQLEKSRLLSDRFSAERPKGSFSTLEIQRTEQGDSAMYLCASSLVYRGSSYGYTFGSGTRLTVV.

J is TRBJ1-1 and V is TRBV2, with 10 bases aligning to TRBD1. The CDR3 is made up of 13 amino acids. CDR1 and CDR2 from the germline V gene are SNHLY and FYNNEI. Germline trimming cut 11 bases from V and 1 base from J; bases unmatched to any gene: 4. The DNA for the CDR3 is TGTGCCGGACAGGGGGATTCGAACACTGAAGCTTTCTTT. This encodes CAGQGDSNTEAFF.

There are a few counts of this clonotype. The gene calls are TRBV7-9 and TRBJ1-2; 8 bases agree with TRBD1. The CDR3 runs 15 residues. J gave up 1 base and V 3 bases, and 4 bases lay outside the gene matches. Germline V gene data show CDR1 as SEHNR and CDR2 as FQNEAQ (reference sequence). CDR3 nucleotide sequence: TGTGCCAGCAGCTTTGGGACAGGAGATAACTATGGCTACACCTTC. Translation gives CASSFGTGDNYGYTF.

DNA for the CDR3: TGCAGTGCTACTCAGACACAGAACACCGGGGAGCTGTTTTTT. The encoded protein is CSATQTQNTGELFF. The genes are TRBV20-1 and TRBJ2-2; D gene uncertain. The CDR3 is 14 residues long. Germline V CDR1 and CDR2: DFQATT, SNEGSKA (reference sequence). The germline V and J ends were trimmed by 4 bases and 1 base, with 10 bases remaining between them.

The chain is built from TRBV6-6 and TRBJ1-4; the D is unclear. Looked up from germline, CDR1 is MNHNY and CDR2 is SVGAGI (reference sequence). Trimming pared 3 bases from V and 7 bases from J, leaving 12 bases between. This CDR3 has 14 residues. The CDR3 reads CASSYLGGSEKLFF. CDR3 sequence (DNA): TGTGCCAGCAGTTATCTGGGAGGGAGTGAAAAACTGTTTTTT.

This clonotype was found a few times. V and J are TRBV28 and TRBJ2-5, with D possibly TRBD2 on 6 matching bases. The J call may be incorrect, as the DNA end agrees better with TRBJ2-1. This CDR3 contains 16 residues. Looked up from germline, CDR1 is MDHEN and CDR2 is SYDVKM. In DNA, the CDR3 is TGTGCCAGCAGCCCCCTGGGGCGGGGAGGCGTCGATGAGCAGTTCTTC. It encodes CASSPLGRGGVDEQFF.

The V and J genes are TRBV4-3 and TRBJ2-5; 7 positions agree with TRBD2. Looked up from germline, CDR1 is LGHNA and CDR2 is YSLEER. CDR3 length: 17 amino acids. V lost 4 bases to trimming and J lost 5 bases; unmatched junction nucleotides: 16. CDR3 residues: CASSPSLAGEYRETQYF. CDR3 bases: TGCGCCAGCAGCCCGTCCCTGGCGGGAGAATATCGGGAGACCCAGTACTTC.

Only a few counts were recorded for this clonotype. The CDR3 protein is CATWTGANQPQHF. CDR3 coding DNA: TGTGCCACTTGGACAGGAGCCAATCAGCCCCAGCATTTT. The chain joins TRBV28 to TRBJ1-5; 7 bases align to TRBD1. V lost 10 bases to trimming and J lost 3 bases; unmatched junction nucleotides: 6. This CDR3 spans 13 amino acids. CDR1 is MDHEN, CDR2 SYDVKM, per germline. Combining the CDR3 with reference TRBV28 and TRBJ1-5 gives the whole variable domain DVKVTQSSRYLVKRTGEKVFLECVQDMDHENMFWYRQDPGLGLRLIYFSYDVKMKEKGDIPEGYSVSREKKERFSLILESASTNQTSMYLCATWTGANQPQHFGDGTRLSIL.